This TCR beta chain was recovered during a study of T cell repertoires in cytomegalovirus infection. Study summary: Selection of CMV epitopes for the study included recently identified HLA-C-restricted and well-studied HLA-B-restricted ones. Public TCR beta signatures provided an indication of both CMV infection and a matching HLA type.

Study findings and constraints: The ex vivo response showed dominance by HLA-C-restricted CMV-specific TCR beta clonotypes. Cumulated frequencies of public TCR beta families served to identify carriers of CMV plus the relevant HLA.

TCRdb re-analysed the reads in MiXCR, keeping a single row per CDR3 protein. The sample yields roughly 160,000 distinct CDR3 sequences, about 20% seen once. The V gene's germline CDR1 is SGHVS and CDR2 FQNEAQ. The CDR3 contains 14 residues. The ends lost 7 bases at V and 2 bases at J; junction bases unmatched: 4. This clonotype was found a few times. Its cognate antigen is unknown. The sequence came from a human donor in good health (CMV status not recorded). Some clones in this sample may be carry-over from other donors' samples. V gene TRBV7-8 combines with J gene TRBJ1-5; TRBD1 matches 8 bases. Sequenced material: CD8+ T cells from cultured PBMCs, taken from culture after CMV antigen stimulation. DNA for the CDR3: TGTGCCAGCAATCAGGGGGCGGGCAATCAGCCCCAGCATTTT. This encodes CASNQGAGNQPQHF.